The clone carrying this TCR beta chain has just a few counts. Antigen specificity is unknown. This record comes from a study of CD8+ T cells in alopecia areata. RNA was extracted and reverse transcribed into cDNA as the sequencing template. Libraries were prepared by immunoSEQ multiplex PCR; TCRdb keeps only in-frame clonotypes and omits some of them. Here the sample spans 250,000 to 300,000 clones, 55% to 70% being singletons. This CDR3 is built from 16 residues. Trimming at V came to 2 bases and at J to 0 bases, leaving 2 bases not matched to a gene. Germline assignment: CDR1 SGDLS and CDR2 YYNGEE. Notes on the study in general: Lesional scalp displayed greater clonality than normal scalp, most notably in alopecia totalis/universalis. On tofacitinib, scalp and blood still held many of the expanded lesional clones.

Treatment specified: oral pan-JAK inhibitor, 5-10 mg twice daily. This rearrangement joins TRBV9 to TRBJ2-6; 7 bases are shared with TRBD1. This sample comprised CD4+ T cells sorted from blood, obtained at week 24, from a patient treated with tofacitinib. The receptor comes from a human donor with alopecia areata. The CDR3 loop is CASSVPGGSGANVLTF. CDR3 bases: TGTGCCAGCAGCGTTCCAGGGGGCTCTGGGGCCAACGTCCTGACTTTC. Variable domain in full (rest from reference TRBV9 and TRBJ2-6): DSGVTQTPKHLITATGQRVTLRCSPRSGDLSVYWYQQSLDQGLQFLIQYYNGEERAKGNILERFSAQQFPDLHSELNLSSLELGDSALYFCASSVPGGSGANVLTFGAGSRLTVL.